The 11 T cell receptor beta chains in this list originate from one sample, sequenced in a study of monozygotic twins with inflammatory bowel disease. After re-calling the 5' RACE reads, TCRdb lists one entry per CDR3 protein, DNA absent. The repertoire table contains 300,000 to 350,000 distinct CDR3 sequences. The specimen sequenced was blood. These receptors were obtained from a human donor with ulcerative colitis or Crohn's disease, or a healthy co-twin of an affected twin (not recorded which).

This CDR3 reads CASTTRGGQETQYF. The chain recombines TRBV5-1 with TRBJ2-5; TCRdb's D call of TRBD2 is untestable without DNA. The CDR3 is 14 amino acids. Germline V CDR1 and CDR2: SGHRS, YFSETQ.

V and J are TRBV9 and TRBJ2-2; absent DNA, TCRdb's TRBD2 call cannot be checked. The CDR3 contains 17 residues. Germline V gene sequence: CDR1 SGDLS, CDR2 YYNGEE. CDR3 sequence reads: CASSVPRTGRNTGELFF.

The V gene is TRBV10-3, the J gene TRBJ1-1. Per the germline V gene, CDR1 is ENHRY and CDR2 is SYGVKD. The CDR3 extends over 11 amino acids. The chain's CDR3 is CATLAGSEAFF.

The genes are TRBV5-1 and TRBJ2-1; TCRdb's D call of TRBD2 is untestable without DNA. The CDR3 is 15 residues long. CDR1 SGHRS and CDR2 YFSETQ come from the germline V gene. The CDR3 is CASSPREVAYNEQFF.

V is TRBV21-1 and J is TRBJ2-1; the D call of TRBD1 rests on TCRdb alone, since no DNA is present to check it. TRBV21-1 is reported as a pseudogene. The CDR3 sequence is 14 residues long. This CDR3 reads CASRRGTGDNEQFF.

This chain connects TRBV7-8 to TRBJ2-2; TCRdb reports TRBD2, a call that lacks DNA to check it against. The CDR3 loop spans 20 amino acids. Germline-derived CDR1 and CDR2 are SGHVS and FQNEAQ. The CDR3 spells CASSLARASGGAPNTGELFF. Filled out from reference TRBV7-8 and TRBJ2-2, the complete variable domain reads GAGVSQSPRYKVAKRGQDVALRCDPISGHVSLFWYQQALGQGPEFLTYFQNEAQLDKSGLPSDRFFAERPEGSVSTLKIQRTQQEDSAVYLCASSLARASGGAPNTGELFFGEGSRLTVL.

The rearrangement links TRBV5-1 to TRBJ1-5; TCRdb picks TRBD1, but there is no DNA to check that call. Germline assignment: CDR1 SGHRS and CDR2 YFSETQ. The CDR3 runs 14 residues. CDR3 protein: CASSFRGYRLPQHF.

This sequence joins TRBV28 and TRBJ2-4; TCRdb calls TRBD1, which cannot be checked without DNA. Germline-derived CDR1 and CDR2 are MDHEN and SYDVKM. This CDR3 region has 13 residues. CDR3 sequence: CASTLAGATIQYF.

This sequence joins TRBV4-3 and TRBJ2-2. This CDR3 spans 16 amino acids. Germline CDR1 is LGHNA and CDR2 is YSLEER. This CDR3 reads CASSQDIGFGTGELFF.

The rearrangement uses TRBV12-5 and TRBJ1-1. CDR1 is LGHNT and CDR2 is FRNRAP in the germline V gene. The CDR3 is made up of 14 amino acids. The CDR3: CASASGGWADEAFF.

The CDR3: CSARATGPEFF. The V and J genes are TRBV20-1 and TRBJ2-1; without DNA, the TCRdb call of TRBD2 cannot be checked. The V gene's germline CDR1 is DFQATT and CDR2 SNEGSKA (reference sequence). The CDR3 totals 11 residues.